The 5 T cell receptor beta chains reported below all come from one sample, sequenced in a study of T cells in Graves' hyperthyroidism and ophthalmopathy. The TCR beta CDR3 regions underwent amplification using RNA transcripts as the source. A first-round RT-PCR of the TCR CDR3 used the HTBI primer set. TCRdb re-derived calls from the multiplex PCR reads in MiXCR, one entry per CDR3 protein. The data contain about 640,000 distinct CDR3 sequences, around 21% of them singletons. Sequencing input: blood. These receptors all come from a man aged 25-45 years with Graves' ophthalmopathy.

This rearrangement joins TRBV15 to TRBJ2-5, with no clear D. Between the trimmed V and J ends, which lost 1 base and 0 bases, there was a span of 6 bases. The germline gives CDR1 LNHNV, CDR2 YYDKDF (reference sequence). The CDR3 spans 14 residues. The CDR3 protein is CATSRVSYQETQYF. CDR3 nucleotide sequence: TGTGCCACCAGCAGAGTTTCGTACCAAGAGACCCAGTACTTC.

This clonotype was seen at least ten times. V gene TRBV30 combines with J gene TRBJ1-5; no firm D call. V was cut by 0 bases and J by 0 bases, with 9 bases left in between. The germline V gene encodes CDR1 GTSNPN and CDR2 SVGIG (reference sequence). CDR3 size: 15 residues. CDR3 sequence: CAWSVGDYSNQPQHF. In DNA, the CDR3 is TGTGCCTGGAGTGTTGGTGATTATAGCAATCAGCCCCAGCATTTT.

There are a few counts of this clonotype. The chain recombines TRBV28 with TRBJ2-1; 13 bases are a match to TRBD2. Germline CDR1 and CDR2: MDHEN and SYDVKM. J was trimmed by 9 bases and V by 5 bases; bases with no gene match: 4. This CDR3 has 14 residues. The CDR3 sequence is CASSLTSGRAEQFF. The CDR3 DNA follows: TGTGCCAGCAGTCTCACTAGCGGGAGGGCTGAGCAGTTCTTC.

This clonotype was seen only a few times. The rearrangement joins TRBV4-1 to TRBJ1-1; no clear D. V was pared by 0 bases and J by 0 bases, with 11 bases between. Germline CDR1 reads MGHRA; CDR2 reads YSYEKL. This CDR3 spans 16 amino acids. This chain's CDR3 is CASSQDSGQLNTEAFF. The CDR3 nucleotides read TGCGCCAGCAGCCAAGATTCCGGGCAGCTGAACACTGAAGCTTTCTTT.

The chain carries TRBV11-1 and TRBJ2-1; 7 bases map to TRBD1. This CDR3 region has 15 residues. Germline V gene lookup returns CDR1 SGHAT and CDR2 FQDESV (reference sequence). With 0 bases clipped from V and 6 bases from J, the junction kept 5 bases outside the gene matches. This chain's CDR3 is CASSLAGGASNEQFF. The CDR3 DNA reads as TGTGCCAGCAGCTTAGCAGGGGGCGCTTCCAATGAGCAGTTCTTC. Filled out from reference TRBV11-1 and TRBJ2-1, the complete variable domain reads EAEVAQSPRYKITEKSQAVAFWCDPISGHATLYWYRQILGQGPELLVQFQDESVVDDSQLPKDRFSAERLKGVDSTLKIQPAELGDSAMYLCASSLAGGASNEQFFGPGTRLTVL.